Following are 17 T cell receptor beta chains from one sample sequenced in a study of cytomegalovirus exposure and HLA in healthy donors. The PCR used 60 Vbeta and 13 Jbeta primers. Measured with immunoSEQ multiplex PCR; TCRdb has only the in-frame clones, and not every one. The repertoire has 100,000 to 150,000 clones, around 77% of them found once; the top ten carry 4.2%. What was sequenced was PBMCs. The receptors come from a male donor in good health and CMV-seropositive.

The chain links TRBV27 to TRBJ1-5, with 7 bases aligning to TRBD1. Germline V gene lookup returns CDR1 MNHEY and CDR2 SMNVEV (reference sequence). The CDR3 is 16 amino acids. V was clipped by 6 bases and J by 5 bases; unmatched bases: 13. CDR3 nucleotides: TGTGCCAGCAGCGCCTCGGGGACAGCTTATCATCAGCCCCAGCATTTT. Translated, it gives CASSASGTAYHQPQHF.

V is TRBV9 and J is TRBJ2-1, with 11 bases identical to TRBD2. After removal of 4 bases from V and 1 base from J, the junction contained 4 bases not matched to a gene. This CDR3 spans 16 amino acids. CDR1 SGDLS and CDR2 YYNGEE come from the germline V gene. DNA of the CDR3: TGTGCCAGCAGCACCACTAGCGGGAGATCCTACAATGAGCAGTTCTTC. Translation: CASSTTSGRSYNEQFF. The complete variable domain, with remaining parts taken from reference TRBV9 and TRBJ2-1, reads DSGVTQTPKHLITATGQRVTLRCSPRSGDLSVYWYQQSLDQGLQFLIQYYNGEERAKGNILERFSAQQFPDLHSELNLSSLELGDSALYFCASSTTSGRSYNEQFFGPGTRLTVL.

This clone has only one observation. The rearrangement joins TRBV5-1 to TRBJ1-1; 10 bases are a match to TRBD1. Unmatched junction bases numbered 5, after V lost 4 bases and J lost 2 bases. CDR1 is SGHRS and CDR2 is YFSETQ in the germline V gene. The CDR3 is 15 residues long. The CDR3 DNA is TGCGCCAGCAGCACCAGACAGGGGGCAAACACTGAAGCTTTCTTT. Its translation is CASSTRQGANTEAFF.

The rearrangement joins TRBV27 to TRBJ2-5; D is possibly TRBD1 (5 bases). From germline, CDR1 is MNHEY and CDR2 SMNVEV (reference sequence). This CDR3 spans 13 amino acids. V lost 5 bases and J lost 4, with 11 bases in between. The CDR3 spells CASSARVGETQYF. In nucleotides, the CDR3 is TGTGCCAGCAGTGCCAGGGTGGGAGAGACCCAGTACTTC.

The chain combines TRBV5-5 with TRBJ2-7; possible D gene TRBD2, 5 bases. The length of the CDR3 is 13 residues. From germline, CDR1 is SGHKS and CDR2 YYEKEE (reference sequence). Trimming stripped 2 bases from V and 3 bases from J, with 9 bases between. CDR3 bases: TGTGCCAGCAGCTTCATGAGGGACTACGAGCAGTACTTC. It specifies CASSFMRDYEQYF.

V gene TRBV5-1 combines with J gene TRBJ1-2, with D perhaps TRBD1 (6 bases). The germline V gene encodes CDR1 SGHRS and CDR2 YFSETQ. Deletions cut 3 bases from V and 1 base from J, with 16 bases between. The CDR3 extends over 16 amino acids. The CDR3 spells CASSSITGRGNYGYTF. The CDR3 region has the DNA TGCGCCAGCAGCTCAATTACAGGGAGAGGTAACTATGGCTACACCTTC.

The CDR3 loop reads CASSSGQGAGVYGYTF. CDR3 bases: TGTGCCAGCAGTTCGGGACAGGGGGCGGGTGTCTATGGCTACACCTTC. The chain uses TRBV28 and TRBJ1-2; TRBD1 matches at 12 bases. This CDR3 contains 16 residues. Trimming took 4 bases from V and 4 from J; bases not matched to a gene: 7. Germline V lookup: CDR1 MDHEN, CDR2 SYDVKM.

The CDR3 spells CASSNGVSDNSPLHF. In DNA form, the CDR3 reads TGTGCCAGCAGCAACGGGGTTTCCGATAATTCACCCCTCCACTTT. The V gene is TRBV5-4, the J gene TRBJ1-6; D is unresolved. The CDR3 length is 15 residues. Trimming cost V 4 bases and J 5 bases, with 13 bases left between them. Germline-derived CDR1 and CDR2 are SGHNT and YYREEE (reference sequence).

Regarding this clone: The same CDR3 arises from other DNA sequences in this sample as well. The V and J genes are TRBV6-5 and TRBJ1-2; maybe TRBD1 (5 bases). The CDR3 has 14 residues. V was pared by 3 bases and J by 6 bases, with 14 bases between. The germline V gene encodes CDR1 MNHEY and CDR2 SVGAGI. The CDR3 nucleotides read TGTGCCAGCAGTTATCTCCCCACAGGAAATGGCTACACCTTC. Residues: CASSYLPTGNGYTF.

This chain links TRBV7-8 with TRBJ2-2, with TRBD2 matching over 13 bases. CDR1 SGHVS and CDR2 FQNEAQ come from the germline V gene. The CDR3 covers 17 residues. V shed 5 bases, J shed 4 bases, and the junction held 7 bases outside the gene matches. CDR3 coding DNA: TGTGCCAGCAGCCTACTAGCGGGGGGGCCGGGCACCGGGGAGCTGTTTTTT. Amino acids: CASSLLAGGPGTGELFF.

The chain carries TRBV28 and TRBJ1-1; D uncertain. CDR3 length equals 13 residues. CDR1 and CDR2 (germline): MDHEN, SYDVKM. Deletions cut 5 bases from V and 2 bases from J, with 9 bases between. In nucleotides, the CDR3 is TGTGCCAGCAGTCCTCCTTTAAACACTGAAGCTTTCTTT. This encodes CASSPPLNTEAFF.

In regard to this clone: One end of the junction is discordant with germline, which a read error may explain. The genes are TRBV7-9 and TRBJ2-1, with 9 bases that match TRBD2. The germline gives CDR1 SEHNR, CDR2 FQNEAQ (reference sequence). The CDR3 is 16 residues long. CDR3 region: CSSSGLGREGLREQFF. As DNA, the CDR3 is TGTTCCAGCAGCGGACTAGGGCGGGAGGGCCTTCGGGAGCAGTTCTTC.

This clone has just one count. The genes are TRBV28 and TRBJ2-7, with a possible D match to TRBD1 (6 bases). Looked up from germline, CDR1 is MDHEN and CDR2 is SYDVKM. This CDR3 comprises 17 residues. Trimming took 1 base from V and 2 from J, leaving 18 bases between them. CDR3 residues: CASSLSSLWQGTYEQYF. CDR3 coding DNA: TGTGCCAGCAGTTTATCTTCGCTGTGGCAGGGGACCTACGAGCAGTACTTC.

The chain recombines TRBV7-9 with TRBJ2-1; a possible D gene is TRBD2 (6 bases). V was clipped by 5 bases and J by 0 bases, with 14 bases between them. This CDR3 region has 16 residues. CDR1 is SEHNR and CDR2 is FQNEAQ in the germline V gene (reference sequence). The CDR3 nucleotides read TGTGCCAGCAGCCCCCCGGGAGTAAGCTCCTACAATGAGCAGTTCTTC. It yields the protein CASSPPGVSSYNEQFF. The whole variable domain, filled in from reference TRBV7-9 and TRBJ2-1, reads DTGVSQNPRHKITKRGQNVTFRCDPISEHNRLYWYRQTLGQGPEFLTYFQNEAQLEKSRLLSDRFSAERPKGSFSTLEIQRTEQGDSAMYLCASSPPGVSSYNEQFFGPGTRLTVL.

The chain carries TRBV2 and TRBJ2-7; D is unresolved. Trimming stripped 7 bases from V and 7 bases from J, with 11 bases between. CDR3 length: 11 residues. The germline gives CDR1 SNHLY, CDR2 FYNNEI. CDR3 sequence (DNA): TGTGCCAGCACCACTCCCGTTGAGCAGTACTTC. It codes for CASTTPVEQYF.

The V call is TRBV28, the J call TRBJ2-7, with 9 nucleotides matching TRBD1. The CDR3 is 14 residues long. The ends lost 6 bases at V and 3 bases at J; junction bases unmatched: 6. Germline lookup yields CDR1 MDHEN and CDR2 SYDVKM. CDR3: CASSGTGTRYEQYF. The CDR3 DNA reads TGTGCCAGCAGCGGGACAGGGACACGCTACGAGCAGTACTTC.

The gene calls are TRBV19 and TRBJ2-6; 8 bases line up with TRBD2. The CDR3 totals 14 residues. Germline V gene sequence: CDR1 LNHDA, CDR2 SQIVND (reference sequence). The CDR3 sequence is CGAGGVSGANVLTF. CDR3 coding DNA: TGTGGGGCGGGGGGCGTCTCTGGGGCCAACGTCCTGACTTTC.